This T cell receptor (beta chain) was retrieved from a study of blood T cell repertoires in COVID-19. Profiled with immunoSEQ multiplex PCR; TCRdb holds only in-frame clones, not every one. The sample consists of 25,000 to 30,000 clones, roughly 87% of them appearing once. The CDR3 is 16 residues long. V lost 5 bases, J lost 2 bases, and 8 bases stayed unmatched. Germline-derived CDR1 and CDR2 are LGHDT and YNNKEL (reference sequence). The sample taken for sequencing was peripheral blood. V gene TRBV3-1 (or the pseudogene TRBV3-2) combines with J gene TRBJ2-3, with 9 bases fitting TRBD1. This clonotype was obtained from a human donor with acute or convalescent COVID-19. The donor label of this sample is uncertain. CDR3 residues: CASSGYGQGITDTQYF. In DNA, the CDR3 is TGTGCCAGCAGCGGTTATGGACAGGGGATCACAGATACGCAGTATTTT.